The clone carrying this T cell receptor (beta chain) has a count of ten or more. Antigen specificity is unknown. This specimen belongs to a study of T-cell memory formation after mild COVID-19. Overall study: TCR clusters were largely donor specific.

TCRdb reprocessed the 5' RACE reads via MiXCR and lists one record per CDR3 protein. The table lists around 300,000 distinct CDR3 sequences, 13% of them singletons. This CDR3 has 16 amino acids. V shed 4 bases and J 3 bases; nucleotides not matched to a gene: 5. Looked up from germline, CDR1 is SGHRS and CDR2 is YFSETQ. Study-wide points: For second-wave clones that peaked at day 37, SARS-CoV-2 specificity went unverified.

Source material: PBMCs or a T cell subset sorted from them (not recorded which). This clonotype was sampled from a man aged 18 to 35 who had mild COVID-19 (a few samples of this study predate the infection). Cell type and time point are not known. The chain couples TRBV5-1 to TRBJ2-6; 9 bases agree with TRBD1. The CDR3 sequence: CASSHGTGRGANVLTF. The DNA for the CDR3 is TGCGCCAGCAGCCACGGGACAGGGCGTGGGGCCAACGTCCTGACTTTC.